The clone carrying this T cell receptor (beta chain) was seen at least ten times. What it binds is unknown. The sample belongs to a study of neurological immune-mediated disorders. Notes on the study in general: Subjects shared no identical expanded-clone CDR3 amino acid sequences, suggesting private TCR-beta repertoires in all groups.

With 10-nucleotide random UMIs included, cDNA was synthesized by 5'RACE. Each CDR3 protein is one row after TCRdb ran MiXCR on the 5' RACE reads. The data contain 75,000 to 80,000 distinct CDR3 sequences, roughly 4.7% of them singletons. Germline V gives CDR1 SGHRS, CDR2 YFSETQ. The CDR3 extends over 15 amino acids. The V segment lost 6 bases and the J segment 0 bases; nucleotides outside the gene matches: 5. This clonotype was obtained from a woman aged 25 to 39 with multiple sclerosis. The specimen sequenced was PBMCs. The chain couples TRBV5-1 to TRBJ2-3; 9 nucleotides agree with TRBD1. The CDR3 region has the DNA TGCGCCAGCACCCTGGACAGGGGCAGCACAGATACGCAGTATTTT. Residues: CASTLDRGSTDTQYF.